These 18 T cell receptor beta chains originate from one sample sequenced in a study of CD8 T cells in Susac syndrome. With random hexamers, 0.5 to 1 ug RNA was reverse transcribed. TCRdb fed the immunoSEQ multiplex PCR reads into MiXCR, producing one record per CDR3 protein. The sample lists fewer than 200,000 distinct CDR3 sequences; 85% to 95% were seen once. The sequencing input was CD4+ T cells from PBMCs. The receptor set was obtained from a human donor with Susac syndrome.

This chain connects TRBV5-1 to TRBJ1-2; perhaps TRBD1 as D (5 bases). V lost 4 bases and J 4 bases, leaving 17 bases between the germline ends. There are 15 residues in the CDR3. Germline loops: CDR1 SGHRS, CDR2 YFSETQ. The CDR3 loop is CASSAAGLRSYGYTF. In DNA, the CDR3 is TGCGCCAGCAGCGCGGCGGGGCTCAGAAGCTATGGCTACACCTTC.

The genes are TRBV5-1 and TRBJ2-4; D gene ambiguous. Germline V gives CDR1 SGHRS, CDR2 YFSETQ. V shed 1 base and J shed 6 bases, with 5 bases lying between them. The CDR3 consists of 12 residues. The CDR3 nucleotides are TGCGCCAGCAGCTTGACAGCAAACATTCAGTACTTC. Protein sequence: CASSLTANIQYF.

The gene calls are TRBV27 and TRBJ1-6; 7 bases are shared with TRBD1. The CDR3 length is 14 residues. V shed 7 bases, J shed 5 bases, and the junction held 5 bases outside the gene matches. Germline values: CDR1 MNHEY, CDR2 SMNVEV (reference sequence). The CDR3 DNA follows: TGTGCCAGCAAAAAGGGACAGAATAATTCACCCCTCCACTTT. Its translation: CASKKGQNNSPLHF.

J is TRBJ2-7 and V is TRBV6-2 or TRBV6-3; D is unclear. The CDR3 is 12 residues long. V lost 6 bases, J lost 2 bases, and 8 bases lay in between. CDR1 is MNHEY, CDR2 SVGEGT, per germline. In DNA form, the CDR3 reads TGTGCCAGCAGCTATGCTGCCTACGAGCAGTACTTC. Translated: CASSYAAYEQYF.

J is TRBJ2-3 and V is TRBV20-1, with 9 nucleotides matching TRBD2. From germline, CDR1 is DFQATT and CDR2 SNEGSKA (reference sequence). The CDR3 runs 13 residues. With 4 bases clipped from V and 6 bases from J, the junction kept 5 bases outside the gene matches. The CDR3 DNA reads TGCAGTGCTAAAGCGGGGGGAGGGGATACGCAGTATTTT. This sequence encodes CSAKAGGGDTQYF.

The chain joins TRBV18 to TRBJ2-7; tentatively, D is TRBD2 (5 bases). Germline CDR1 and CDR2: KGHSH and LQKENI. The CDR3 sequence is 13 residues long. Trimming left V 6 bases short and J 5 bases short, with 14 bases between. CDR3 loop: CASSNVEGHEQYF. CDR3 DNA sequence: TGTGCCAGCTCTAATGTAGAGGGTCACGAGCAGTACTTC. Drawing the rest from reference TRBV18 and TRBJ2-7, the complete variable domain is NAGVMQNPRHLVRRRGQEARLRCSPMKGHSHVYWYRQLPEEGLKFMVYLQKENIIDESGMPKERFSAEFPKEGPSILRIQQVVRGDSAAYFCASSNVEGHEQYFGPGTRLTVT.

V gene TRBV3-1 combines with J gene TRBJ1-2, with D tentatively TRBD1 (5 bases). Trimming shortened V by 6 bases and J by 4 bases, and 15 bases separated the two germline ends. The CDR3 runs to 14 residues. Germline CDR1 reads LGHDT; CDR2 reads YNNKEL (reference sequence). This CDR3 is CASRATVEGYGYTF. DNA of the CDR3: TGTGCCAGCAGAGCGACAGTGGAGGGCTATGGCTACACCTTC.

The chain carries TRBV5-1 and TRBJ2-7; 9 positions agree with TRBD2. The junction had 16 bases not matched to a gene; V was cut back by 7 bases and J by 2 bases. Germline V CDR1 and CDR2: SGHRS, YFSETQ. This CDR3 spans 17 amino acids. CDR3 DNA: TGCGCCAGCGAACCGGGACTAGCTACAAGGGATGCCTACGAGCAGTACTTC. It is translated as CASEPGLATRDAYEQYF.

This rearrangement joins TRBV9 to TRBJ2-1, with 8 positions matching TRBD2. This CDR3 region has 16 residues. Germline CDR1 and CDR2: SGDLS and YYNGEE. J lost 6 bases, V lost 2 bases, and 10 bases had no gene match. The CDR3 is CASSVSMRGVINEQFF. The CDR3 nucleotides read TGTGCCAGCAGCGTCTCTATGCGGGGGGTTATCAATGAGCAGTTCTTC.

V gene TRBV7-2 combines with J gene TRBJ2-1; TRBD2 aligns across 7 bases. V lost 7 bases, J lost 9 bases, and 12 bases stayed unmatched. This CDR3 spans 14 amino acids. In germline, CDR1 is SGHTA, CDR2 FQGNSA. CDR3 in amino acids: CASTLSGGNGEQFF. The CDR3 region has the DNA TGTGCCAGCACCCTTTCCGGGGGGAACGGTGAGCAGTTCTTC.

The chain is built from TRBV6-1 and TRBJ2-3; 10 positions match TRBD1. J was trimmed by 1 base and V by 4 bases; bases with no gene match: 2. The CDR3 has 15 residues. CDR1 and CDR2 from the germline V gene are MNHNS and SASEGT. CDR3 residues: CASSGQGARTDTQYF. The DNA of the CDR3 is TGTGCCAGCAGTGGACAGGGGGCGCGCACAGATACGCAGTATTTT.

The chain has TRBV19 and TRBJ2-7, with a possible D match to TRBD1 (6 bases). V lost 5 bases to trimming and J lost 4 bases, with 21 bases between them. Germline V gene sequence: CDR1 LNHDA, CDR2 SQIVND (reference sequence). The CDR3 covers 16 residues. CDR3 protein: CASSSSGTQGRYEQYF. The CDR3 DNA sequence: TGTGCCAGTAGTTCCTCCGGGACACAGGGACGATACGAGCAGTACTTC.

The chain employs TRBV19 and TRBJ2-7; TRBD1 matches 10 bases. V shed 4 bases, J shed 5 bases, and the junction held 11 bases outside the gene matches. Germline values: CDR1 LNHDA, CDR2 SQIVND (reference sequence). CDR3 length equals 16 residues. CDR3 in DNA: TGTGCCAGTAGTACGAATATCGGGACAGGGGTCGACGAGCAGTACTTC. Its protein is CASSTNIGTGVDEQYF.

The chain combines TRBV4-1 with TRBJ1-6; the D gene is possibly TRBD1 (5 bases). The CDR3 totals 16 residues. V shed 4 bases and J shed 4 bases, with 14 bases lying between them. Germline values: CDR1 MGHRA, CDR2 YSYEKL. CDR3 nucleotides: TGCGCCAGCAGCCGACTCCAGACAGAATATAATTCACCCCTCCACTTT. Translation gives CASSRLQTEYNSPLHF.

The chain employs TRBV6-2 or TRBV6-3 and TRBJ2-1; TRBD1 agrees at 9 bases. The J segment lost 4 bases and the V segment lost 5 bases, leaving 6 bases of the junction unmatched. The CDR3 length is 15 residues. The germline V gene encodes CDR1 MNHEY and CDR2 SVGEGT. CDR3 sequence reads: CASSTGGIGYNEQFF. CDR3 nucleotide sequence: TGTGCCAGCAGTACAGGGGGCATAGGATACAATGAGCAGTTCTTC.

This clonotype appeared a single time. The CDR3 sequence is CATSRGDWTGSPYEQYF. The CDR3 DNA reads as TGTGCCACCAGCAGAGGAGATTGGACAGGGTCCCCCTACGAGCAGTACTTC. V gene TRBV15 combines with J gene TRBJ2-7, with TRBD1 matching 8 bases. J was trimmed by 2 bases and V by 1 base; bases with no gene match: 10. Germline V gene data show CDR1 as LNHNV and CDR2 as YYDKDF (reference sequence). The CDR3 extends over 17 amino acids.

The chain has TRBV2 and TRBJ2-7; D not resolved. Per germline, CDR1 SNHLY and CDR2 FYNNEI. The CDR3 sequence is 12 residues long. The V gene lost 4 bases and the J gene lost 3 bases, with 7 bases spanning the gap. The CDR3 DNA sequence: TGTGCCAGCAGTGTGGACCTCTACGAGCAGTACTTC. Encoded protein: CASSVDLYEQYF.

This clonotype was counted a few times. The V and J genes are TRBV3-1 and TRBJ2-7; D tentatively fits TRBD1 or TRBD2 (6 bases each). This CDR3 is 13 amino acids long. Trimming left V 2 bases short and J 5 bases short, with 10 bases between. Germline loops: CDR1 LGHDT, CDR2 YNNKEL (reference sequence). The CDR3 bases are TGTGCCAGCAGCCAATTCGGGGGCCACGAGCAGTACTTC. Its translation is CASSQFGGHEQYF.